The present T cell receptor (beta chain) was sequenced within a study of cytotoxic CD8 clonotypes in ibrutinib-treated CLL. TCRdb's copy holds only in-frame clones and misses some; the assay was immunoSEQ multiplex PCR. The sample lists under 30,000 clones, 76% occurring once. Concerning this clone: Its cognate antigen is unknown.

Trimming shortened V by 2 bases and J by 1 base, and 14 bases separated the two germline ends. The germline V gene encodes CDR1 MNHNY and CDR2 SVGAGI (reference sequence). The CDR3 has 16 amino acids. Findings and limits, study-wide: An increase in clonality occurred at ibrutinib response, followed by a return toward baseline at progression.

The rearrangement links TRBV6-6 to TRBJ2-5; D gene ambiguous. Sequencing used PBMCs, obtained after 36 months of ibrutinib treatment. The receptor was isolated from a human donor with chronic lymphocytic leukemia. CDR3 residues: CASSYTLGGGQETQYF. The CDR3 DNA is TGTGCCAGCAGTTACACCCTGGGCGGCGGCCAAGAGACCCAGTACTTC.